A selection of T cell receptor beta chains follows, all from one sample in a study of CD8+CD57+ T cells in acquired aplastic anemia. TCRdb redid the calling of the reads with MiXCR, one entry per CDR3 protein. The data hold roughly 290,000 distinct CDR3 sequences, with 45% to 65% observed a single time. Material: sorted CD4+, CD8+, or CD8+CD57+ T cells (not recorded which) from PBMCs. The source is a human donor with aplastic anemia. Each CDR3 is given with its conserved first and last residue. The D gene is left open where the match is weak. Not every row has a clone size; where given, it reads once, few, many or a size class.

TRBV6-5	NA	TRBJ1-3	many	TGTGCCAGCAGGGCCCCAGCAAGCTCTGGAAACACCATATATTTT	CASRAPASSGNTIYF
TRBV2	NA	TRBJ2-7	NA	TGTGCCAGCAGTGAAAACGACAGAGGAGTGTCCGGGCAGTACTTC	CASSENDRGVSGQYF
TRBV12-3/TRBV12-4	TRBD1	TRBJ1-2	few	TGTGCCAGCAGTTTATCGACAGGGGGCACTGGCTACACCTTC	CASSLSTGGTGYTF
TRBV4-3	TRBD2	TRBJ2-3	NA	TGCGCCAGCAGCCCCCGAGCGGGGGATACGCAGTATTTT	CASSPRAGDTQYF
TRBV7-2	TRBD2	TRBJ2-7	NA	TGCGCCAGCAGCTCACCGGGACTAGCGATCTCCTACGAGCAGTACTTC	CASSSPGLAISYEQYF
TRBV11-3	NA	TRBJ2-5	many	TGTGCCAGCAGCTTATGGACCGGGGAGACCCAGTACTTC	CASSLWTGETQYF
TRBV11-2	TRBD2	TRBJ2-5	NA	TGTGCCAGCAGCTTACGGGCCCAGCGGGGCCAAGAGACCCAGTACTTC	CASSLRAQRGQETQYF
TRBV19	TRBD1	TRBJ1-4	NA	TGTGCCAGTAGTAACTCCGGGACAGGGATGATGAAACTGTTTTTT	CASSNSGTGMMKLFF
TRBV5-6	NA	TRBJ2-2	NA	TGTGCCAGCAGCTCGGACGGGAAGAACACCGGGGAGCTGTTTTTT	CASSSDGKNTGELFF
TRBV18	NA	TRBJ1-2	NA	TGTGCCAGCTCACCGGCTAGACAAGGAGGCGACTATGGCTACACCTTC	CASSPARQGGDYGYTF
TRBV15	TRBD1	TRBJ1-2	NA	TGTGCCACCAGCAGAGACGACAGGGCAGACTATGGCTACACCTTC	CATSRDDRADYGYTF
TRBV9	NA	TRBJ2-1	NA	TGTGCCGGCAGCGTAGACCCGGGATCTATCGGCGAGCAGTTCTTC	CAGSVDPGSIGEQFF
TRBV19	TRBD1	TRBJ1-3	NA	TGTGCCACAACACAGGGGGGAAACACCATATATTTT	CATTQGGNTIYF
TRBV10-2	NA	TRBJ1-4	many	TGCGCCAGCAGTGATCGGGGGCGCGGGAGTGAAAAACTGTTTTTT	CASSDRGRGSEKLFF
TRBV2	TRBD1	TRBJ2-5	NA	TGTGCCAGCAGTGAGGGGACAGGCGGAGAGACCCAGTACTTC	CASSEGTGGETQYF
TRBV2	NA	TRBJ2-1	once	TGTGCCAGCAGCCAAGAGCTAGGGGGTGAGCAGTTCTTC	CASSQELGGEQFF
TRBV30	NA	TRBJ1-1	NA	TGTGCCTGGAGGCAGGGGAGGGGCACTGAAGCTTTCTTT	CAWRQGRGTEAFF
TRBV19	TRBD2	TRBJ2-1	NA	TGTGCCAGTAGTATAGGAGCTAGCGGGAGCTCCTACAATGAGCAGTTCTTC	CASSIGASGSSYNEQFF
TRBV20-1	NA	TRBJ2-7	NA	TGCAGTGCTAGTGTCGGACCTTACGAGCAGTACTTC	CSASVGPYEQYF
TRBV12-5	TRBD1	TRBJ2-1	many	TGTGCTAGTGGTGTGGGACAGGGGGTCAATGAGCAGTTCTTC	CASGVGQGVNEQFF
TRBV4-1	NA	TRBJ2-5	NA	TGCGCCAGCAGCCAAGGCGACATTCAAGAGACCCAGTACTTC	CASSQGDIQETQYF
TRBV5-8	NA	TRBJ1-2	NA	TGTGCCAGCAGCTGGACATTCGAGGGTGGCTACACCTTC	CASSWTFEGGYTF
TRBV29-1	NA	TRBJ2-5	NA	TGCAGCGTTGAAGCGTGGGCGCGCCAAGAGACCCAGTACTTC	CSVEAWARQETQYF
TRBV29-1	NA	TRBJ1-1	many	TGCAGCGTTGGGGAGGGGAACACTGAAGCTTTCTTT	CSVGEGNTEAFF
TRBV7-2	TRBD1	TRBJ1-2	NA	TGTGCCAGCAGCTTCAGGGGGCGAGACTATGGCTACACCTTC	CASSFRGRDYGYTF
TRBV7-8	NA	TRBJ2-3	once	TGTGCCAGCACCTCACTCGGGGGGCCCACAGATACGCAGTATTTT	CASTSLGGPTDTQYF
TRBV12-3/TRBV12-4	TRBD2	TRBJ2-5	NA	TGTGCCAGCAGCCCAAGCGGGACAGAGACCCAGTACTTC	CASSPSGTETQYF
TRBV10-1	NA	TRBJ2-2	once	TGCGCCAGCAGTGAGTCCAGTGGCAGTGAGGCCACCGGGGAGCTGTTTTTT	CASSESSGSEATGELFF
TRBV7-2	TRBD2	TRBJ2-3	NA	TGTGCCAGCAGTTTAGGGACTAGCGGGGCGGTAGATACGCAGTATTTT	CASSLGTSGAVDTQYF
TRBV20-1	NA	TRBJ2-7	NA	TGCAGACTATATTGGGGCCCCCACGAGCAGTACTTC	CRLYWGPHEQYF
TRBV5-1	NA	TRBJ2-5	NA	TGCGCCAGCAGCTCAAATGCAGTCGGAGAGACCCAGTACTTC	CASSSNAVGETQYF
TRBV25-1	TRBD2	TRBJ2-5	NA	TGTGCAGCTAGCGGGAGCTCATCGGGAAAGACCCAGTACTTC	CAASGSSSGKTQYF
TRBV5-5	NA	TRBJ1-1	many	TGTGCCAGCAGCTGGTCAGCGAACACTGAAGCTTTCTTT	CASSWSANTEAFF
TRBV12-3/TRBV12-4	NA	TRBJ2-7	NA	TGTGCCAGCACGGTGGGGGGCTACGAGCAGTACTTC	CASTVGGYEQYF
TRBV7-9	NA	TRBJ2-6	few	TGTGCCAGCAGCTTAGGGCAGGGCTCTGGGGCCAACGTCCTGACTTTC	CASSLGQGSGANVLTF